The text below deals with one T cell receptor (beta chain). The antigen is undetermined. Healthy bone marrow donors made up the cohort. The ends were cut back, 3 bases at V and 4 bases at J, with 10 bases in the middle. The length of the CDR3 is 13 residues. Germline CDR1 is LNHDA and CDR2 is SQIVND (reference sequence). PCR employed 60 Vbeta and 13 Jbeta primers. Sequencing was performed with immunoSEQ multiplex PCR; in TCRdb, only in-frame clones are kept and a portion is missing. Here the sample table reports around 26,000 clones. This entry is derived from a study of cytomegalovirus exposure and HLA in healthy donors. Study results and limitations: A later analysis associated 15,000 to 20,000 TCR beta sequences with HLA alleles at a 0.05 false discovery rate. In vitro data verified a few CMV-associated chains as specific for CMV antigens. The authors later found HLA-associated TCR beta chains more clonally expanded than equally common others.

The V gene is TRBV19, the J gene TRBJ2-7; D may be TRBD1 (5 bases). The clonotype originates from a male donor in good health and CMV-seropositive. The sequenced sample was PBMCs. CDR3 region: CASSMPGRYEQYF. The CDR3, as DNA: TGTGCCAGTAGTATGCCAGGGCGATACGAGCAGTACTTC. The variable domain in full, with the rest retrieved from reference TRBV19 and TRBJ2-7, is DGGITQSPKYLFRKEGQNVTLSCEQNLNHDAMYWYRQDPGQGLRLIYYSQIVNDFQKGDIAEGYSVSREKKESFPLTVTSAQKNPTAFYLCASSMPGRYEQYFGPGTRLTVT.